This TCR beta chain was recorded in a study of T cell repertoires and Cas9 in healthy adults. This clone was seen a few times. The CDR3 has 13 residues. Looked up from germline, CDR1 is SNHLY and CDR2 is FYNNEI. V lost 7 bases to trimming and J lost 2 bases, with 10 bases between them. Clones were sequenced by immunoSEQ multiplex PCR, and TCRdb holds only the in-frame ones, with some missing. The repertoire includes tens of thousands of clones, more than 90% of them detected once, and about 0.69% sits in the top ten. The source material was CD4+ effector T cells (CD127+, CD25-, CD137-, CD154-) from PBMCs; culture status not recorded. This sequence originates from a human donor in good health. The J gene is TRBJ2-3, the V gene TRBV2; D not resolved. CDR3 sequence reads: CASTWQATDTQYF. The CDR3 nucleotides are TGTGCCAGCACGTGGCAAGCCACAGATACGCAGTATTTT.